This TCR beta chain came from a study of neurological immune-mediated disorders. V was trimmed by 3 bases and J by 4 bases, leaving 9 bases between them. CDR3 length: 13 amino acids. Germline V gene sequence: CDR1 MNHEY, CDR2 SMNVEV (reference sequence). General study results and limits: The repertoires of 18 of 34 multiple sclerosis patients were placed by phylogenetic grouping in a single related-CDR3 cluster, which may be a signature. Multiple sclerosis was found to have the least TCR clonal expansion, below healthy controls, and HTLV-1-associated myelopathy the most. There was no association between the multiple sclerosis repertoire cluster and any clinical or MRI feature.

Synthesis of cDNA was carried out by template-switch 5'RACE. The reaction used 10-nucleotide random UMIs. TCRdb re-derived calls from the 5' RACE reads in MiXCR, one entry per CDR3 protein. The profile shows approximately 66,000 distinct CDR3 sequences, 4.5% of them singletons. At least ten counts were recorded for this clonotype. The antigen remains undetermined. This chain uses TRBV27 with TRBJ1-1; D unresolved. Sequenced material: PBMCs. The sequence derives from a man aged 25-40 years with multiple sclerosis. CDR3 sequence: CASSFLPPTEAFF. The CDR3 bases are TGTGCCAGCAGTTTCCTCCCCCCCACTGAAGCTTTCTTT.